Listed here is a single T cell receptor beta chain. The record originates from a study of shared clonotypes between healthy human individuals. Profiling relied on immunoSEQ multiplex PCR, and the TCRdb table lists in-frame clones only, not all of them. The top ten hold less than 2% of the sample, which has hundreds of thousands of clones, roughly 70% seen once. Germline V gives CDR1 SGHRS, CDR2 YFSETQ. The CDR3 runs to 13 residues. The V gene lost 0 bases and the J gene lost 6 bases, with 10 bases spanning the gap. V is TRBV5-1 and J is TRBJ2-7, with D possibly matching TRBD2 (6 bases). The receptor comes from a woman aged 25 to 39 in good health. Sequenced sample: memory CD4+ T cells sorted from blood. The subset: CD45RA-negative fraction. The CDR3 reads CASSLEAGSEQYF. The CDR3 coding sequence is TGCGCCAGCAGCTTGGAGGCGGGGAGCGAGCAGTACTTC.